The 4 T cell receptor beta chains below come from one sample, sequenced in a study of T cell responses to AZD1222 COVID-19 vaccine. Assay: immunoSEQ multiplex PCR; the TCRdb copy retains only in-frame clones and omits some. The sample shows some 130,000 clones, approximately 91% of them seen only once. The specimen was peripheral blood, collected 28 days after the second AZD1222 dose. The receptors shown here come from an adult who received the AZD1222 COVID-19 vaccine.

The DNA of the CDR3 is TGTGCCAGCAGATACTCCGGGACTAGCTACGAGCAGTACTTC. Its protein product is CASRYSGTSYEQYF. The chain employs TRBV27 and TRBJ2-7; 8 positions match TRBD2. Germline values: CDR1 MNHEY, CDR2 SMNVEV (reference sequence). CDR3 length equals 14 residues. Trimming removed 6 bases from V and 3 bases from J; junction bases left unmatched: 7.

This rearrangement joins TRBV27 to TRBJ1-4; possible D gene TRBD1, 5 bases. The CDR3 runs to 14 residues. Trimming shortened V by 7 bases and J by 8 bases, and 17 bases separated the two germline ends. Germline values: CDR1 MNHEY, CDR2 SMNVEV (reference sequence). The CDR3 sequence is CASMPGREGEKLFF. CDR3 bases: TGTGCCAGCATGCCCGGGCGGGAGGGGGAAAAACTGTTTTTT.

Here the CDR3 DNA reads TGTGCCAGCAGCCAATCCGGACAGGGCGTCTCCTACGAGCAGTACTTC. Translated, it gives CASSQSGQGVSYEQYF. The chain recombines TRBV3-1 (or the pseudogene TRBV3-2) with TRBJ2-7; 8 bases are shared with TRBD1. The length of the CDR3 is 16 residues. Germline V gene data show CDR1 as LGHDT and CDR2 as YNNKEL (reference sequence). The V segment lost 2 bases and the J segment 0 bases; nucleotides outside the gene matches: 6.

This rearrangement joins TRBV7-9 to TRBJ2-7; unclear D gene. The V gene's germline CDR1 is SEHNR and CDR2 FQNEAQ (reference sequence). Trimming removed 4 bases from V and 3 bases from J, with 4 bases in between. This CDR3 has 11 amino acids. The CDR3 DNA reads TGTGCCAGCAGCTCCGACTACGAGCAGTACTTC. This sequence encodes CASSSDYEQYF.